Reported below is one TCR beta chain. Its antigen is undetermined. The record originates from a study of cytomegalovirus exposure and HLA in healthy donors. Whole-study findings and limits: CMV serostatus was the sole immune exposure data available. Later genetic work tied a missense DCLRE1C variant to beta-chain V and J trimming. Sequencing likely caused a cluster of highly shared sequence variants.

Primers: 60 Vbeta forward and 13 Jbeta reverse. Sequenced by immunoSEQ multiplex PCR; TCRdb stores in-frame clones only, minus some. The sample holds hundreds of thousands of clones, around nine tenths seen once. This CDR3 region has 13 residues. CDR1 is SEHNR and CDR2 is FQNEAQ in the germline V gene (reference sequence). Trimming removed 1 base at V and 8 bases at J, with 8 bases between. The sequenced material came from PBMCs. The chain combines TRBV7-9 with TRBJ1-4; D perhaps matches TRBD1 (5 bases). The clonotype comes from a woman under 30 in good health and CMV-seronegative. The chain's CDR3 is CASSLEGWEKLFF. The CDR3 DNA is TGTGCCAGCAGCTTAGAGGGGTGGGAAAAACTGTTTTTT.